The 11 T cell receptor beta chains below all came from one sample that was sequenced in a study of cytomegalovirus exposure and HLA in healthy donors. PCR used 60 Vbeta primers and 13 Jbeta primers. Using immunoSEQ multiplex PCR, the repertoire was profiled, and TCRdb retains in-frame clones only, with some absent. There are about 70,000 clones in the sample; 86% occur only once, and 2% lies in the top ten. Sequenced: PBMCs. These receptors were taken from a young woman in good health and CMV-seronegative.

The CDR3 here is CASSLTGYVNNEQFF. CDR3 bases: TGTGCCAGCAGCCTGACAGGGTATGTCAACAATGAGCAGTTCTTC. The genes are TRBV7-6 and TRBJ2-1; 7 nucleotides agree with TRBD1. The CDR3 loop spans 15 amino acids. Germline loops: CDR1 SGHVS, CDR2 FNYEAQ. Trimming cost V 5 bases and J 5 bases; bases outside gene matches: 9.

CDR3: CAISGTSGTGSYNEQFF. For the CDR3, the DNA is TGTGCCATCAGTGGGACTAGCGGGACTGGGTCCTACAATGAGCAGTTCTTC. This chain connects TRBV10-3 to TRBJ2-1; 12 bases line up with TRBD2. V dropped 4 bases and J dropped 1; count of bases not matched to a gene: 5. The CDR3 is 17 residues long. CDR1 is ENHRY and CDR2 is SYGVKD in the germline V gene.

This rearrangement joins TRBV19 to TRBJ2-1, with unresolved D. Germline V gene sequence: CDR1 LNHDA, CDR2 SQIVND (reference sequence). The CDR3 is 16 residues long. The V gene lost 1 base and the J gene lost 6 bases, with 16 bases spanning the gap. The CDR3 DNA follows: TGTGCCAGTAGTATAGGGTACAAGCGTCTGAGCAATGAGCAGTTCTTC. Its protein product is CASSIGYKRLSNEQFF.

The chain joins TRBV7-9 to TRBJ2-1, with 11 bases that match TRBD2. The CDR3 has 18 amino acids. V lost 2 bases, J lost 7 bases, and 13 bases stayed unmatched. In germline, CDR1 is SEHNR, CDR2 FQNEAQ (reference sequence). CDR3 amino acids: CASSLTGTASGRRNEQFF. The CDR3 nucleotides read TGTGCCAGCAGCTTAACTGGGACGGCTAGCGGGAGGAGGAATGAGCAGTTCTTC.

The chain carries TRBV19 and TRBJ1-2, with 9 bases aligning to TRBD1. CDR3 size: 15 residues. Germline V lookup: CDR1 LNHDA, CDR2 SQIVND (reference sequence). V was clipped by 5 bases and J by 4 bases; unmatched bases: 8. This chain's CDR3 is CASSPKVDRGYGYTF. The CDR3 region has the DNA TGTGCCAGTAGTCCGAAAGTGGACAGGGGCTATGGCTACACCTTC.

This clone was seen only once. This chain joins TRBV15 and TRBJ2-5; D uncertain. From germline, CDR1 is LNHNV and CDR2 YYDKDF (reference sequence). CDR3 length equals 16 residues. Trimming removed 0 bases at V and 3 bases at J, with 14 bases between. CDR3 region: CATSRDSADLEETQYF. For the CDR3, the DNA is TGTGCCACCAGCAGAGATTCTGCAGATTTGGAAGAGACCCAGTACTTC.

The gene calls are TRBV11-2 and TRBJ2-1, with a possible D match to TRBD2 (6 bases). Looked up from germline, CDR1 is SGHAT and CDR2 is FQNNGV. This CDR3 has 14 amino acids. V gave up 4 bases and J gave up 10 bases, with 17 bases separating them. CDR3 protein: CASSSLRGMSEQFF. For the CDR3, the DNA is TGTGCCAGCAGCTCCCTCCGCGGGATGAGCGAGCAGTTCTTC.

The chain uses TRBV11-2 and TRBJ2-7; 12 bases agree with TRBD2. V dropped 2 bases and J dropped 1; count of bases not matched to a gene: 6. This CDR3 has 17 amino acids. The V gene's germline CDR1 is SGHAT and CDR2 FQNNGV. CDR3 sequence: CASSLYTSGRRSYEQYF. The DNA for the CDR3 is TGTGCCAGCAGCTTATACACTAGCGGGAGGAGGTCCTACGAGCAGTACTTC.

The genes are TRBV27 and TRBJ2-2, with 7 bases matching TRBD1. Trimming removed 1 base from V and 2 bases from J; junction bases left unmatched: 7. CDR3 size: 17 residues. CDR1 is MNHEY, CDR2 SMNVEV, per germline (reference sequence). The CDR3 here is CASSLWTGTVNTGELFF. CDR3 coding DNA: TGTGCCAGCAGTTTATGGACCGGGACAGTAAACACCGGGGAGCTGTTTTTT.

The chain has TRBV19 and TRBJ1-5; D ambiguous. Per germline, CDR1 LNHDA and CDR2 SQIVND (reference sequence). V gave up 2 bases and J gave up 0 bases, with 11 bases separating them. The CDR3 runs 16 residues. The DNA of the CDR3 is TGTGCCAGTAGTATACTGGCCAGAAATAGCAATCAGCCCCAGCATTTT. Translating it yields CASSILARNSNQPQHF.

V gene TRBV4-1 combines with J gene TRBJ2-2; TRBD1 might be the D (6 bases). Trimming stripped 2 bases from V and 2 bases from J, with 9 bases between. The germline V gene encodes CDR1 MGHRA and CDR2 YSYEKL. The CDR3 sequence is 15 residues long. The CDR3 sequence: CASSQNRDNTGELFF. CDR3 sequence (DNA): TGCGCCAGCAGCCAAAACAGGGATAACACCGGGGAGCTGTTTTTT.